Following are 17 T cell receptor beta chains from one sample sequenced in a study of identical twins. Each CDR3 protein is one row after TCRdb ran MiXCR on the 5' RACE reads. The profile covers hundreds of thousands of distinct CDR3 sequences, with roughly an eighth appearing a single time and around 1.6% taken by the ten largest. The same data also went into a second study, on yellow fever vaccine responses in identical twins.

Sequencing was carried out using PBMCs. The receptors here all came from a woman aged 18-30 years in good health.

The chain links TRBV11-2 to TRBJ2-3; weak D call: TRBD2 (5 bases). V shed 4 bases and J shed 5 bases, with 10 bases lying between them. CDR1 and CDR2 (germline): SGHAT, FQNNGV. This CDR3 has 13 residues. The CDR3 here is CASSYRREDTQYF. DNA of the CDR3: TGTGCCAGCAGCTACCGACGGGAAGATACGCAGTATTTT. The full variable domain, with the rest looked up from reference TRBV11-2 and TRBJ2-3, is EAGVAQSPRYKIIEKRQSVAFWCNPISGHATLYWYQQILGQGPKLLIQFQNNGVVDDSQLPKDRFSAERLKGVDSTLKIQPAKLEDSAVYLCASSYRREDTQYFGPGTRLTVL.

This clonotype was counted between two and nine times. The chain links TRBV29-1 to TRBJ2-1; 12 positions agree with TRBD2. Germline V gene lookup returns CDR1 SQVTM and CDR2 ANQGSEA. J was trimmed by 10 bases and V by 4 bases; bases with no gene match: 5. The CDR3 consists of 13 residues. The CDR3 coding sequence is TGCAGCGTTGTGACTAGCGGGGGACACGAGCAGTTCTTC. Translation: CSVVTSGGHEQFF.

This clonotype has a handful of counts. The chain links TRBV10-3 to TRBJ2-7, with D possibly TRBD1 on 5 matching bases. Trimming shortened V by 4 bases and J by 2 bases, and 15 bases separated the two germline ends. This CDR3 is 15 amino acids long. Germline V gene lookup returns CDR1 ENHRY and CDR2 SYGVKD. CDR3 in DNA: TGTGCCATCAGTGGTAAAGGGGCCGGGCCCTACGAGCAGTACTTC. Its protein product is CAISGKGAGPYEQYF.

The rearrangement links TRBV12-3 or TRBV12-4 to TRBJ2-7; 8 bases line up with TRBD1. This CDR3 has 14 amino acids. The ends lost 6 bases at V and 6 bases at J; junction bases unmatched: 10. In DNA, the CDR3 is TGTGCCAGCAGCCCAGGGGGCCCGGTGCGCGAGCAGTACGTC. Its protein is CASSPGGPVREQYV.

This clonotype came up many times. V gene TRBV12-3 or TRBV12-4 combines with J gene TRBJ1-1; D is undetermined. CDR3 length: 11 amino acids. Between the trimmed V and J ends, which lost 5 bases and 11 bases, there was a span of 12 bases. The chain's CDR3 is CASSREGGAFF. The DNA for the CDR3 is TGTGCCAGCAGTCGCGAGGGAGGGGCTTTCTTT.

The chain links TRBV6-5 to TRBJ2-2; D is possibly TRBD1 (5 bases). Germline loops: CDR1 MNHEY, CDR2 SVGAGI. This CDR3 is built from 11 residues. Trimming left V 6 bases short and J 8 bases short, with 7 bases between. CDR3 in DNA: TGTGCCAGCAGGAGACAGGGGGAGCTGTTTTTT. Its translation is CASRRQGELFF.

This rearrangement joins TRBV5-1 to TRBJ2-2; TRBD2 aligns across 8 bases. The germline V gene encodes CDR1 SGHRS and CDR2 YFSETQ. J was trimmed by 0 bases and V by 2 bases; bases with no gene match: 3. This CDR3 is built from 16 residues. The CDR3 sequence is CASSLLAVANTGELFF. CDR3 coding DNA: TGCGCCAGCAGCTTACTAGCGGTCGCGAACACCGGGGAGCTGTTTTTT.

The rearrangement joins TRBV5-1 to TRBJ2-3; D might be TRBD2 (5 bases). V was pared by 4 bases and J by 3 bases, with 15 bases between. The germline CDR1 and CDR2 sequences are SGHRS and YFSETQ. The CDR3 runs 15 residues. The CDR3 loop reads CASSGRVLNTDTQYF. The CDR3 DNA sequence: TGCGCCAGCAGCGGGCGGGTGTTGAATACAGATACGCAGTATTTT.

For this clonotype: A read error may explain this, as a much larger clone is one base away. This chain connects TRBV5-1 to TRBJ2-1; 15 bases map to TRBD2. The CDR3 runs 17 residues. The germline V gene has CDR1 SGHRS and CDR2 YFSETQ. The chain's CDR3 is CASSWTSGRASYNEHFF. CDR3 bases: TGCGCCAGCAGCTGGACTAGCGGGAGGGCCTCCTACAATGAGCATTTCTTC.

The chain links TRBV6-5 to TRBJ2-5; no clear D. The CDR3 is 14 residues long. Trimming stripped 2 bases from V and 10 bases from J, with 17 bases between. Germline CDR1 is MNHEY and CDR2 is SVGAGI. CDR3 residues: CASSYPQSWKGQYF. The CDR3 region has the DNA TGTGCCAGCAGTTACCCTCAGAGTTGGAAGGGCCAGTACTTC.

In this sample, this clonotype turned up a few times. The chain is built from TRBV20-1 and TRBJ1-2; 10 positions agree with TRBD1. Unmatched junction bases numbered 3, after V lost 6 bases and J lost 2 bases. Germline V gives CDR1 DFQATT, CDR2 SNEGSKA (reference sequence). The CDR3 contains 13 residues. The DNA for the CDR3 is TGCAGTGCGCGGGACAGGGGAAACTATGGCTACACCTTC. Its translation is CSARDRGNYGYTF.

This clonotype was recorded a few times. The V and J genes are TRBV7-9 and TRBJ1-1; the D is unclear. Germline CDR1 is SEHNR and CDR2 is FQNEAQ (reference sequence). The V gene lost 5 bases and the J gene lost 1 base, with 8 bases spanning the gap. The CDR3 runs 13 residues. CDR3 DNA sequence: TGTGCCAGCAGCACAACACAGAACACTGAAGCTTTCTTT. Amino acids: CASSTTQNTEAFF.

This chain links TRBV2 with TRBJ2-1; 7 bases match TRBD2. Germline V gene sequence: CDR1 SNHLY, CDR2 FYNNEI. J lost 2 bases, V lost 2 bases, and 6 bases had no gene match. This CDR3 comprises 16 residues. CDR3 protein: CASSESRDYPYNEQFF. The CDR3, as DNA: TGTGCCAGCAGTGAAAGCCGGGACTACCCCTACAATGAGCAGTTCTTC. The full variable domain, with the rest looked up from reference TRBV2 and TRBJ2-1, is EPEVTQTPSHQVTQMGQEVILRCVPISNHLYFYWYRQILGQKVEFLVSFYNNEISEKSEIFDDQFSVERPDGSNFTLKIRSTKLEDSAMYFCASSESRDYPYNEQFFGPGTRLTVL.

This clonotype was counted only a few times. The V call is TRBV11-3, the J call TRBJ2-7; 7 nucleotides align to TRBD1. This CDR3 spans 15 amino acids. Germline V lookup: CDR1 SGHNT, CDR2 YENEEA. V dropped 5 bases and J dropped 4; count of bases not matched to a gene: 11. CDR3 nucleotides: TGTGCCAGCAGCGCAACCACGGGACAGTCATACGAGCAGTACTTC. Protein product: CASSATTGQSYEQYF.

This clonotype has a count of ten or more. This rearrangement joins TRBV12-3 or TRBV12-4 to TRBJ1-5, with 8 bases identical to TRBD1. CDR3 size: 14 residues. V lost 6 bases and J lost 2; bases outside the gene matches: 3. CDR3 DNA: TGTGCCAGCAGCTCGACAGGGGGCAATCAGCCCCAGCATTTT. Protein: CASSSTGGNQPQHF.

This chain links TRBV2 with TRBJ2-7; D perhaps matches TRBD1 (6 bases). CDR1 and CDR2 (germline): SNHLY, FYNNEI. There are 15 residues in the CDR3. Trimming pared 5 bases from V and 2 bases from J, leaving 16 bases between. The CDR3 DNA reads as TGTGCCAGCAGTTACAGGGCCTTATCTGCCTACGAGCAGTACGTC. Protein: CASSYRALSAYEQYV.

The chain joins TRBV20-1 to TRBJ1-5; the D is unclear. The CDR3 runs 13 residues. V lost 5 bases and J lost 6, with 14 bases in between. Germline lookup yields CDR1 DFQATT and CDR2 SNEGSKA (reference sequence). The CDR3 bases are TGCAGTGCTGAAGGGAACGGGCGTCAGCCCCAGCATTTT. This translates into CSAEGNGRQPQHF.